The 2 T cell receptor beta chains below come from one sample, sequenced in a study of OX40 agonist ivuxolimab in advanced cancers. This table comes from immunoSEQ multiplex PCR, and its TCRdb copy is limited to in-frame clones, with some not included. The data hold approximately 120,000 clones, with 85% to 95% observed a single time. Specimen: CD4+ or CD8+ T cells sorted from blood, collected in a trial of the OX40 agonist ivuxolimab. Receptors originate from an adult with an advanced solid tumor such as melanoma, head and neck, liver or kidney cancer.

This clone appeared a single time. CDR3 loop: CASSSGGFGNTIYF. DNA of the CDR3: TGTGCCAGCAGCTCCGGGGGGTTCGGAAACACCATATATTTT. This chain uses TRBV28 with TRBJ1-3, with D maybe TRBD1 (5 bases). Trimming took 6 bases from V and 4 from J, leaving 13 bases between them. Germline V gives CDR1 MDHEN, CDR2 SYDVKM. The CDR3 is 14 residues long. Looking up the rest from reference TRBV28 and TRBJ1-3 gives the full variable domain: DVKVTQSSRYLVKRTGEKVFLECVQDMDHENMFWYRQDPGLGLRLIYFSYDVKMKEKGDIPEGYSVSREKKERFSLILESASTNQTSMYLCASSSGGFGNTIYFGEGSWLTVV.

The chain links TRBV29-1 to TRBJ1-4; D uncertain. Trimming removed 3 bases at V and 7 bases at J, with 15 bases between. The CDR3 length is 14 residues. CDR1 SQVTM and CDR2 ANQGSEA come from the germline V gene. The CDR3 reads CSVDRAGLGEKLFF. The CDR3 DNA reads as TGCAGCGTTGATCGTGCGGGTTTAGGTGAAAAACTGTTTTTT.